A selection of T cell receptor beta chains follows, all from one sample in a study of cytomegalovirus exposure and HLA in healthy donors. Only in-frame clones appear in the TCRdb table, and some are missing; sequencing was by immunoSEQ multiplex PCR. The data hold over 70,000 clones, with 70% to 90% observed a single time. Material: PBMCs. These receptors all stem from a woman younger than 35 in good health and CMV-seropositive. Both conserved end residues are part of each CDR3. Fields, in order: clone size, V gene, J gene, CDR3 length, D gene, CDR3 protein, CDR3 DNA. A D gene is named only where the DNA matches it firmly. Some rows mark clone size as missing; the rest say once, few, many or name a class of expanded clone.

clone size: .
V gene: TRBV7-9
J gene: TRBJ1-2
CDR3 length: 14
D gene: .
CDR3 protein: CASSPTGANYGYTF
CDR3 DNA: TGTGCCAGCAGCCCGACAGGAGCTAACTATGGCTACACCTTC

clone size: .
V gene: TRBV30
J gene: TRBJ1-1
CDR3 length: 13
D gene: .
CDR3 protein: CAWRTGGRVEAFF
CDR3 DNA: TGTGCCTGGAGAACCGGGGGGAGGGTAGAAGCTTTCTTT

clone size: .
V gene: TRBV5-1
J gene: TRBJ1-1
CDR3 length: 12
D gene: TRBD1
CDR3 protein: CASSRTGGQAFF
CDR3 DNA: TGCGCCAGCAGCCGGACAGGGGGCCAAGCTTTCTTT

clone size: .
V gene: TRBV27
J gene: TRBJ2-2
CDR3 length: 15
D gene: TRBD1
CDR3 protein: CASSNRGLNTGELFF
CDR3 DNA: TGTGCCAGCAGTAACAGGGGGCTGAACACCGGGGAGCTGTTTTTT

clone size: once
V gene: TRBV5-1
J gene: TRBJ2-2
CDR3 length: 15
D gene: .
CDR3 protein: CASSGQGLNTGELFF
CDR3 DNA: TGCGCCAGCAGCGGCCAGGGCTTGAACACCGGGGAGCTGTTTTTT

clone size: .
V gene: TRBV19
J gene: TRBJ2-5
CDR3 length: 13
D gene: .
CDR3 protein: CASSMGAGKTQYF
CDR3 DNA: TGTGCCAGTAGTATGGGGGCCGGGAAGACCCAGTACTTC

clone size: .
V gene: TRBV7-8
J gene: TRBJ2-7
CDR3 length: 16
D gene: TRBD1
CDR3 protein: CASSTWTGKRFYEQYF
CDR3 DNA: TGTGCCAGCAGCACCTGGACAGGAAAGAGGTTTTACGAGCAGTACTTC

clone size: .
V gene: TRBV9
J gene: TRBJ2-1
CDR3 length: 15
D gene: TRBD1
CDR3 protein: CASSTGQGGYNEQFF
CDR3 DNA: TGTGCCAGCAGCACGGGACAGGGGGGCTACAATGAGCAGTTCTTC

clone size: .
V gene: TRBV6-6
J gene: TRBJ1-1
CDR3 length: 14
D gene: TRBD1
CDR3 protein: CASSSGGMNTEAFF
CDR3 DNA: TGTGCCAGCAGTTCAGGGGGCATGAACACTGAAGCTTTCTTT

clone size: .
V gene: TRBV6-1
J gene: TRBJ1-5
CDR3 length: 13
D gene: .
CDR3 protein: CASRDRRNQPQHF
CDR3 DNA: TGTGCCAGCCGAGACAGGAGAAATCAGCCCCAGCATTTT

clone size: once
V gene: TRBV6-6
J gene: TRBJ2-7
CDR3 length: 15
D gene: TRBD1
CDR3 protein: CASSVGTGFTYEQYF
CDR3 DNA: TGTGCCAGCAGCGTAGGGACAGGGTTTACCTACGAGCAGTACTTC

clone size: .
V gene: TRBV29-1
J gene: TRBJ2-1
CDR3 length: 12
D gene: .
CDR3 protein: CSVAGQAMEQFF
CDR3 DNA: TGCAGCGTGGCGGGCCAGGCCATGGAGCAGTTCTTC

clone size: .
V gene: TRBV2
J gene: TRBJ1-2
CDR3 length: 15
D gene: .
CDR3 protein: CASSEGQIYDYGYTF
CDR3 DNA: TGTGCCAGCAGCGAGGGACAAATTTATGACTATGGCTACACCTTC

clone size: once
V gene: TRBV10-3
J gene: TRBJ2-7
CDR3 length: 14
D gene: TRBD1
CDR3 protein: CAISTTGAPYEQYF
CDR3 DNA: TGTGCCATCAGTACGACAGGGGCCCCCTACGAGCAGTACTTC

clone size: .
V gene: TRBV15
J gene: TRBJ2-5
CDR3 length: 17
D gene: TRBD2
CDR3 protein: CATSRGSGSGGFGTQYF
CDR3 DNA: TGTGCCACCAGCAGAGGAAGTGGGTCGGGGGGTTTCGGGACCCAGTACTTC

clone size: .
V gene: TRBV7-9
J gene: TRBJ2-7
CDR3 length: 14
D gene: .
CDR3 protein: CASSQRGLDYEQYF
CDR3 DNA: TGTGCCAGCAGCCAAAGGGGGTTAGACTACGAGCAGTACTTC

clone size: once
V gene: TRBV5-5
J gene: TRBJ1-1
CDR3 length: 14
D gene: .
CDR3 protein: CASSLVGGGTEAFF
CDR3 DNA: TGTGCCAGCAGCTTGGTTGGCGGTGGGACTGAAGCTTTCTTT

clone size: .
V gene: TRBV2
J gene: TRBJ1-1
CDR3 length: 13
D gene: .
CDR3 protein: CASSQGPNTEAFF
CDR3 DNA: TGTGCCAGCAGTCAGGGTCCGAACACTGAAGCTTTCTTT

clone size: .
V gene: TRBV27
J gene: TRBJ2-7
CDR3 length: 15
D gene: TRBD2
CDR3 protein: CASSVSGSLSYEQYF
CDR3 DNA: TGTGCCAGCAGTGTTAGCGGGAGTCTGTCCTACGAGCAGTACTTC

clone size: .
V gene: TRBV19
J gene: TRBJ1-1
CDR3 length: 12
D gene: .
CDR3 protein: CASSPSDTEAFF
CDR3 DNA: TGTGCCAGTAGTCCCTCTGACACTGAAGCTTTCTTT

clone size: once
V gene: TRBV9
J gene: TRBJ2-1
CDR3 length: 16
D gene: .
CDR3 protein: CASSVDIAPTYNEQFF
CDR3 DNA: TGTGCCAGCAGCGTAGATATAGCGCCTACCTACAATGAGCAGTTCTTC

clone size: .
V gene: TRBV2
J gene: TRBJ2-1
CDR3 length: 15
D gene: TRBD1
CDR3 protein: CASIPGQGVYNEQFF
CDR3 DNA: TGTGCCAGCATTCCCGGACAGGGAGTATACAATGAGCAGTTCTTC

clone size: once
V gene: TRBV10-3
J gene: TRBJ2-7
CDR3 length: 13
D gene: .
CDR3 protein: CAIRNAAGYEQYF
CDR3 DNA: TGTGCCATCAGGAATGCGGCGGGCTACGAGCAGTACTTC

clone size: .
V gene: TRBV9
J gene: TRBJ2-3
CDR3 length: 12
D gene: .
CDR3 protein: CASSLNGDTQYF
CDR3 DNA: TGTGCCAGCAGCCTAAACGGGGATACGCAGTATTTT

clone size: .
V gene: TRBV4-2
J gene: TRBJ2-2
CDR3 length: 19
D gene: TRBD2
CDR3 protein: CASSFQGNGLAANTGELFF
CDR3 DNA: TGTGCCAGCAGCTTCCAGGGGAACGGACTAGCGGCGAACACCGGGGAGCTGTTTTTT

clone size: .
V gene: TRBV9
J gene: TRBJ2-3
CDR3 length: 15
D gene: .
CDR3 protein: CASSVARSRADTQYF
CDR3 DNA: TGTGCCAGCAGCGTAGCTCGGAGTAGAGCAGATACGCAGTATTTT

clone size: .
V gene: TRBV28
J gene: TRBJ1-4
CDR3 length: 12
D gene: .
CDR3 protein: CASSLSGGKLFF
CDR3 DNA: TGTGCCAGCAGTTTATCGGGGGGAAAACTGTTTTTT

clone size: .
V gene: TRBV2
J gene: TRBJ2-3
CDR3 length: 13
D gene: TRBD1
CDR3 protein: CASRAEDRARQYF
CDR3 DNA: TGTGCCAGCAGAGCAGAGGACAGGGCCAGGCAGTATTTT

clone size: once
V gene: TRBV29-1
J gene: TRBJ2-4
CDR3 length: 15
D gene: TRBD1
CDR3 protein: CSAKTGFLAKNIQYF
CDR3 DNA: TGCAGCGCCAAGACAGGGTTCTTGGCCAAAAACATTCAGTACTTC

clone size: .
V gene: TRBV5-6
J gene: TRBJ1-5
CDR3 length: 14
D gene: TRBD1
CDR3 protein: CASSADRKDQPQHF
CDR3 DNA: TGTGCCAGCAGCGCGGACAGGAAAGATCAGCCCCAGCATTTT

clone size: .
V gene: TRBV27
J gene: TRBJ2-1
CDR3 length: 19
D gene: TRBD2
CDR3 protein: CASSRGGRPTYIKYNEQFF
CDR3 DNA: TGTGCCAGCAGCCGCGGGGGGCGGCCCACATACATAAAATACAATGAGCAGTTCTTC

clone size: .
V gene: TRBV29-1
J gene: TRBJ2-1
CDR3 length: 12
D gene: .
CDR3 protein: CSVVGSYNEQFF
CDR3 DNA: TGCAGCGTTGTCGGGTCCTACAATGAGCAGTTCTTC

clone size: .
V gene: TRBV5-6
J gene: TRBJ2-7
CDR3 length: 14
D gene: .
CDR3 protein: CASSYRTESYEQYF
CDR3 DNA: TGTGCCAGCAGCTACCGGACAGAATCCTACGAGCAGTACTTC

clone size: .
V gene: TRBV11-2
J gene: TRBJ1-1
CDR3 length: 13
D gene: .
CDR3 protein: CASSQTRNTEAFF
CDR3 DNA: TGTGCCAGCAGCCAAACTAGAAACACTGAAGCTTTCTTT

clone size: .
V gene: TRBV15
J gene: TRBJ2-2
CDR3 length: 15
D gene: TRBD2
CDR3 protein: CATSLLAGAAGELFF
CDR3 DNA: TGTGCCACCAGCTTACTAGCGGGAGCGGCCGGGGAGCTGTTTTTT

clone size: .
V gene: TRBV15
J gene: TRBJ2-7
CDR3 length: 19
D gene: TRBD1
CDR3 protein: CATSRDRLPGRRQGYEQYF
CDR3 DNA: TGTGCCACCAGCAGAGACCGGTTACCAGGCCGGAGACAGGGATACGAGCAGTACTTC

clone size: .
V gene: TRBV28
J gene: TRBJ1-4
CDR3 length: 15
D gene: .
CDR3 protein: CASSLTGMANEKLFF
CDR3 DNA: TGTGCCAGCAGCTTAACAGGGATGGCTAATGAAAAACTGTTTTTT

clone size: .
V gene: TRBV4-1
J gene: TRBJ2-1
CDR3 length: 14
D gene: .
CDR3 protein: CASSQNDFDNEQFF
CDR3 DNA: TGCGCCAGCAGCCAAAACGACTTCGACAATGAGCAGTTCTTC

clone size: .
V gene: TRBV19
J gene: TRBJ2-1
CDR3 length: 15
D gene: TRBD2
CDR3 protein: CASSTRLAGNNEQFF
CDR3 DNA: TGTGCCAGTAGTACAAGACTAGCGGGGAACAATGAGCAGTTCTTC

clone size: .
V gene: TRBV18
J gene: TRBJ2-5
CDR3 length: 15
D gene: .
CDR3 protein: CASSPGENPQETQYF
CDR3 DNA: TGTGCCAGCTCACCCGGAGAGAATCCCCAAGAGACCCAGTACTTC

clone size: .
V gene: TRBV27
J gene: TRBJ1-5
CDR3 length: 15
D gene: TRBD1
CDR3 protein: CASSKLGQGNQPQHF
CDR3 DNA: TGTGCCAGCAGTAAATTGGGACAGGGCAATCAGCCCCAGCATTTT